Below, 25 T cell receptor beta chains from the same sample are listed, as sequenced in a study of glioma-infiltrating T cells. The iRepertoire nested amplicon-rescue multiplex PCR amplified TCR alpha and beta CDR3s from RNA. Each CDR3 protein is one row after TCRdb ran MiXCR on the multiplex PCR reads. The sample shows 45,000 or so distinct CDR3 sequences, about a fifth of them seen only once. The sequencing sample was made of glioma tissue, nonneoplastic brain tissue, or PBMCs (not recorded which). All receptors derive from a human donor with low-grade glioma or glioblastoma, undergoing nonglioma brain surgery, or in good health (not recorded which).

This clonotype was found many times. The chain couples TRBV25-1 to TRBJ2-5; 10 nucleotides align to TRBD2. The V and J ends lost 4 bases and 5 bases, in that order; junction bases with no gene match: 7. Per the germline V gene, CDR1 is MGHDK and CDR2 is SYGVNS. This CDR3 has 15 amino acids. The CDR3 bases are TGTGCCAGCAGTGCGGTAGCGGGAGGCTGGGAGACCCAGTACTTC. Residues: CASSAVAGGWETQYF.

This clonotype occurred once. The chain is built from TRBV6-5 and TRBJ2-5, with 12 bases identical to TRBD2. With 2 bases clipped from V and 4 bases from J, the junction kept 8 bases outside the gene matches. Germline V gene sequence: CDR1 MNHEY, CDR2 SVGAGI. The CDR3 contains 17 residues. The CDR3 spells CASSYPGLAGYTETQYF. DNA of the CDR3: TGTGCCAGCAGTTACCCAGGACTAGCGGGGTACACAGAGACCCAGTACTTC.

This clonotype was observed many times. CDR3 nucleotides: TGTGCCAGCAGCCTACCGGGACAGGGGTACAATGAGCAGTTCTTC. Its protein product is CASSLPGQGYNEQFF. The chain links TRBV3-1 to TRBJ2-1; 10 bases are a match to TRBD1. CDR1 is LGHDT and CDR2 is YNNKEL in the germline V gene (reference sequence). Unmatched junction bases numbered 4, after V lost 4 bases and J lost 4 bases. There are 15 residues in the CDR3.

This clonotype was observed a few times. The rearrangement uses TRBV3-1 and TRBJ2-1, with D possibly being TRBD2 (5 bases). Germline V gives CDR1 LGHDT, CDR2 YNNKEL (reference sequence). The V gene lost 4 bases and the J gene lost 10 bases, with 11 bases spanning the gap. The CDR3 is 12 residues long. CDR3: CASSRTSWEQFF. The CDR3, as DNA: TGTGCCAGCAGCCGGACTTCCTGGGAGCAGTTCTTC.

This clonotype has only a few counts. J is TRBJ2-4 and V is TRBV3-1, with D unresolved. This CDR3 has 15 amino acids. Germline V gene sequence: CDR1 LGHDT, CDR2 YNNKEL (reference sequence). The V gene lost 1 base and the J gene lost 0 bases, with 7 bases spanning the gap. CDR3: CASSQGSLAKNIQYF. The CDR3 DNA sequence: TGTGCCAGCAGCCAAGGAAGCTTAGCCAAAAACATTCAGTACTTC.

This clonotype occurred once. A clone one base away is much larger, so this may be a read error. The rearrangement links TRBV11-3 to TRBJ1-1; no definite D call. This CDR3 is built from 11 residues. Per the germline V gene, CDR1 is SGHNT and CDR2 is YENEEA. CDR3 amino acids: CDSSFKSEAFF. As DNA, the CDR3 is TGTGACAGCAGCTTTAAATCTGAAGCTTTCTTT.

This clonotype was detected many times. In DNA form, the CDR3 reads TGTGCCAGCAGGGGACAGGGTACGTGGGCTTTCTTT. It translates to CASRGQGTWAFF. The V gene is TRBV28, the J gene TRBJ1-1, with 9 bases fitting TRBD1. From germline, CDR1 is MDHEN and CDR2 SYDVKM. The CDR3 is 12 amino acids. Germline trimming cut 6 bases from V and 11 bases from J; bases unmatched to any gene: 7. The full variable domain, rest sourced from reference TRBV28 and TRBJ1-1, is DVKVTQSSRYLVKRTGEKVFLECVQDMDHENMFWYRQDPGLGLRLIYFSYDVKMKEKGDIPEGYSVSREKKERFSLILESASTNQTSMYLCASRGQGTWAFFGQGTRLTVV.

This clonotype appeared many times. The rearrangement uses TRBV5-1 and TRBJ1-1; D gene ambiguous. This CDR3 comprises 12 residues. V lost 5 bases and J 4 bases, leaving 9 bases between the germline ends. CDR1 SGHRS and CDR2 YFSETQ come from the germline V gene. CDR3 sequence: CASSISGTEAFF. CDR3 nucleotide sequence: TGCGCCAGCAGTATCAGCGGCACTGAAGCTTTCTTT.

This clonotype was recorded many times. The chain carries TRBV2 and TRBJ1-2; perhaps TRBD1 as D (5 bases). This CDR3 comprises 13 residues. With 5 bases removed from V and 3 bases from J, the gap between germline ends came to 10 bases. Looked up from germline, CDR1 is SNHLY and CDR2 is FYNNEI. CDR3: CASSNQGDYGYTF. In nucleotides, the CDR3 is TGTGCCAGCAGTAATCAGGGCGACTATGGCTACACCTTC.

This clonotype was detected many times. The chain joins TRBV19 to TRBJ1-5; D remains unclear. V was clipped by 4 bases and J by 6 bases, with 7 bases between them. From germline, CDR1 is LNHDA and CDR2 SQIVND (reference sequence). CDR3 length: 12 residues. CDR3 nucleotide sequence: TGTGCCAGTAGTACCCCTCCTCAGCCCCAGCATTTT. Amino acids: CASSTPPQPQHF.

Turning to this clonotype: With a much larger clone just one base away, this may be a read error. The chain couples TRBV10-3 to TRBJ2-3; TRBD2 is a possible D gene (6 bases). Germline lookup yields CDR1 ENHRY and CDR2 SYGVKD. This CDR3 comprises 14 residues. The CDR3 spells CAIRGTGATDAQYF. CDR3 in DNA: TGTGCCATCCGGGGAACGGGAGCCACAGATGCGCAGTATTTT.

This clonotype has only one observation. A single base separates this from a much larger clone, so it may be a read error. The DNA for the CDR3 is TGTGCCAGTAGTAGGGCGGATCTTCTGGGCACAGATACGCGGTATTTT. It codes for CASSRADLLGTDTRYF. The chain couples TRBV19 to TRBJ2-3; D gene unclear. Germline CDR1 reads LNHDA; CDR2 reads SQIVND (reference sequence). This CDR3 has 16 amino acids.

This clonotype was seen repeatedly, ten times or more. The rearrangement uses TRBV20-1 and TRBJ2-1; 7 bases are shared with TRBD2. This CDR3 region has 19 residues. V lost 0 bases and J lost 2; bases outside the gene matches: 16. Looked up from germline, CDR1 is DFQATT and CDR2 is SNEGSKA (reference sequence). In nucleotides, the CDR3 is TGCAGTGCTAGAGAGCGCGGGACCCCCGGACTAGAGGCCTACAATGAGCAGTTCTTC. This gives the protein CSARERGTPGLEAYNEQFF.

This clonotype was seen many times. CDR3 loop: CATSIGREDTGELFF. The CDR3 DNA sequence: TGTGCCACGTCAATAGGGCGGGAGGACACCGGGGAGCTGTTTTTT. The rearrangement joins TRBV28 to TRBJ2-2; 8 bases are shared with TRBD2. There are 15 residues in the CDR3. V was clipped by 10 bases and J by 3 bases; unmatched bases: 10. Germline CDR1 reads MDHEN; CDR2 reads SYDVKM.

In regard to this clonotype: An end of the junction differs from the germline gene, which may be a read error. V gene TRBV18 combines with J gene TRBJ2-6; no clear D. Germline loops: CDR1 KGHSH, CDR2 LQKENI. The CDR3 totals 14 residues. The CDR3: CTSSPTPSANVLTF. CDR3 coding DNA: TGTACCAGCTCACCGACTCCGTCGGCCAACGTCCTGACTTTC.

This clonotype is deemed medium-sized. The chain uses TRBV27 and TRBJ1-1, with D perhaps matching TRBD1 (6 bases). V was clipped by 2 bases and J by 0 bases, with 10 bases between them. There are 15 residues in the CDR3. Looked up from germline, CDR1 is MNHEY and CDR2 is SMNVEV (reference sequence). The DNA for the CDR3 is TGTGCCAGCAGTTTAACAGGGCTCATGAACACTGAAGCTTTCTTT. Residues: CASSLTGLMNTEAFF.

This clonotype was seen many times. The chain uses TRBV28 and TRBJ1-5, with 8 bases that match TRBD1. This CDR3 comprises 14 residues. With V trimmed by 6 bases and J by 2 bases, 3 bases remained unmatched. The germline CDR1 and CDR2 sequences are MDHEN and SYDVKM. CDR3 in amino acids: CASRPGQGNQPQHF. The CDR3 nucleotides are TGTGCCAGCAGACCGGGACAGGGCAATCAGCCCCAGCATTTT.

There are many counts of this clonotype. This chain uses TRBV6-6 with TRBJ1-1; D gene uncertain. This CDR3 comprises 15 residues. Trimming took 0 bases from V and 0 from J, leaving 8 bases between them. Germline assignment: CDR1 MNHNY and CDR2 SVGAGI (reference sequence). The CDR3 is CASSYSAGMNTEAFF. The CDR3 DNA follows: TGTGCCAGCAGTTACTCAGCAGGTATGAACACTGAAGCTTTCTTT.

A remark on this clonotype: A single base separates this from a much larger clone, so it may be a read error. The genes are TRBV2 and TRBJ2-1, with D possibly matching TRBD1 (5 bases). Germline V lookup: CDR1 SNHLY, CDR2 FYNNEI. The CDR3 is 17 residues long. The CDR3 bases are TGTGCCAGCAGTGAAGCGATAACAGGAGCATCCTACAATGAGAAGTTCTTC. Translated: CASSEAITGASYNEKFF.

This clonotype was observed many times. CDR3 coding DNA: TGCAGTGCTAGAGATCCCCGGAAGGGTTCAAACACCGGGGAGCTGTTTTTT. Translating gives CSARDPRKGSNTGELFF. The genes are TRBV20-1 and TRBJ2-2; D remains unclear. Germline lookup yields CDR1 DFQATT and CDR2 SNEGSKA (reference sequence). V was pared by 0 bases and J by 2 bases, with 16 bases between. The CDR3 is 17 amino acids.

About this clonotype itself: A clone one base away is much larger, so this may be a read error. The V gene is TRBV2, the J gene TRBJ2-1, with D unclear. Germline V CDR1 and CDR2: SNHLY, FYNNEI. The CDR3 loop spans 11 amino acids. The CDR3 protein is CAGSDLGFEFF. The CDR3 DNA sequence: TGTGCCGGCAGTGACTTGGGATTCGAGTTCTTC.

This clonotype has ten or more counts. CDR3 sequence reads: CSAPLGNSGANVLTF. CDR3 nucleotide sequence: TGCAGTGCTCCGCTCGGTAACTCTGGGGCCAACGTCCTGACTTTC. The rearrangement links TRBV20-1 to TRBJ2-6, with D uncertain. V lost 5 bases, J lost 0 bases, and 11 bases lay in between. CDR1 is DFQATT and CDR2 is SNEGSKA in the germline V gene (reference sequence). The CDR3 extends over 15 amino acids.

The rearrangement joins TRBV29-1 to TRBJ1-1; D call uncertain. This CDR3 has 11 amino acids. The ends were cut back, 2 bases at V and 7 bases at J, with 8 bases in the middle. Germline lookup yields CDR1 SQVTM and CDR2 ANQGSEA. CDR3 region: CSVEFTVEAFF. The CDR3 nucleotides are TGCAGCGTTGAATTCACGGTTGAAGCTTTCTTT.

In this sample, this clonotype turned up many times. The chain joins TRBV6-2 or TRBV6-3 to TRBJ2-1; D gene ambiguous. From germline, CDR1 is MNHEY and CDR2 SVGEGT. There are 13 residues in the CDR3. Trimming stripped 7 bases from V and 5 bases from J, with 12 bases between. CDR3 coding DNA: TGTGCCAGCACTCCGGACGCTAACAATGAGCAGTTCTTC. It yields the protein CASTPDANNEQFF.

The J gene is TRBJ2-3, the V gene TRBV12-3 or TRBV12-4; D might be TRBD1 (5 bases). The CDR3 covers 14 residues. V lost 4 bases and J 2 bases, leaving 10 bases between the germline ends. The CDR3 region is CASSWSGPTDTQYF. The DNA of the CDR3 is TGTGCCAGCAGTTGGTCAGGGCCCACAGATACGCAGTATTTT.